A selection of T cell receptor beta chains follows, all from one sample in a study of T cell repertoires in cytomegalovirus infection. No antigen is known for these receptors. TCRdb re-analysed the reads in MiXCR, keeping a single row per CDR3 protein. Among about 69,000 distinct CDR3 sequences listed, about 26% were seen once. The sequencing here drew on CD8+ T cells from cultured PBMCs, taken from culture after CMV antigen stimulation. These receptors were obtained from a human donor in good health (CMV status not recorded). Some clones in this sample may be carry-over from other donors' samples. Both conserved end residues are part of each CDR3. Each record gives: D gene, J gene, clone size, V gene, CDR3 DNA, CDR3 protein. D genes are given only for firm matches. Clone size is given for some rows only: seen once, a few or many times, or a class if the clone is expanded.

>TRBD1|TRBJ2-6|many|TRBV7-8
TGTGCCAGCAGCTCCAGGACAGGGGAACTCGGGGCCAACGTCCTGACTTTC
CASSSRTGELGANVLTF
>TRBD2|TRBJ2-1|NA|TRBV27
TGTGCCAGCAGTTTAGTGCTAGCGGGAGGAACTGAGCAGTTCTTC
CASSLVLAGGTEQFF
>TRBD1|TRBJ1-2|NA|TRBV27
TGTGCCAGCAGACCATACAGGGGCGCAATATATGGCTACACCTTC
CASRPYRGAIYGYTF
>TRBD2|TRBJ2-3|many|TRBV12-3/TRBV12-4
TGTGCCAGCAGTTTTGGGACTAGCGGGGGGGCCATAGATACGCAGTATTTT
CASSFGTSGGAIDTQYF
>NA|TRBJ2-1|few|TRBV5-1
TGCGCCAGCAGCTTAGGGTCGGTTGGTGAGCAGTTCTTC
CASSLGSVGEQFF
>NA|TRBJ2-2|NA|TRBV12-3/TRBV12-4
TGTGCCAGCAGTTTAAGGGTAGGAACCGGGGAGCTGTTTTTT
CASSLRVGTGELFF
>NA|TRBJ2-3|NA|TRBV30
TGTGCCTGGAGTGTAGGGCAGAGCACAGATACGCAGTATTTT
CAWSVGQSTDTQYF
>TRBD2|TRBJ2-7|many|TRBV7-6
TGTGCCAGCAGCTCGGGGGGACTCCCGGGGGAGCAGTACTTC
CASSSGGLPGEQYF
>NA|TRBJ1-2|few|TRBV7-9
TGTGCCAGCAGCTTGCCCGATGAGGCCGGTAGCTATGGCTACACCTTC
CASSLPDEAGSYGYTF
>NA|TRBJ2-5|NA|TRBV20-1
TGCAGTGCTAGAGAACAGCAAGAGACCCAGTACTTC
CSAREQQETQYF
>TRBD1|TRBJ2-3|few|TRBV7-9
TGTGCCAGCAGGTCGGACAGGGGGCCCCTCACAGATACGCAGTATTTT
CASRSDRGPLTDTQYF
>NA|TRBJ2-3|many|TRBV7-2
TGTGCCAGCAGGGGCGGAACGAGCACAGATACGCAGTATTTT
CASRGGTSTDTQYF
>TRBD1|TRBJ2-2|NA|TRBV19
TGTGCCAGTAGTGTGGACAGGGGGCTTCCCGGGGAGCTGTTTTTT
CASSVDRGLPGELFF
>NA|TRBJ2-7|NA|TRBV4-1
TGCGCCAGCACCAGCGGAAGAGGGGCAGGGAACTTC
CASTSGRGAGNF
>NA|TRBJ2-2|NA|TRBV7-8
TGTGCCAGCAGCTGGACCGGGTCCTCGGCCGGGGAGCTGTTTTTT
CASSWTGSSAGELFF
>NA|TRBJ2-4|NA|TRBV7-2
TGTGCCAGCAGCTTAGAACCTAAAAACATTCAGTACTTC
CASSLEPKNIQYF
>NA|TRBJ2-7|few|TRBV2
TGTGCCAGCAGTGACGCGCTTATTTACGAGCAGTACTTC
CASSDALIYEQYF
>NA|TRBJ2-7|NA|TRBV4-3
TGCGCCAGCAGCCAAGACGTCGGTTGGGAGCAGTACTTC
CASSQDVGWEQYF
>TRBD2|TRBJ2-7|few|TRBV5-6
TGTGCCAGCAGGCCCTTAGCGGGAGTCTACGAGCAGTACTTC
CASRPLAGVYEQYF
>NA|TRBJ1-1|many|TRBV7-8
TGTGCCAGCATCCCCTCCGGGGAATGGAACACTGAAGCTTTCTTT
CASIPSGEWNTEAFF
>TRBD1|TRBJ1-2|few|TRBV5-5
TGTGCCAGCAGCTTGTCCAGGGGGAACTATGGCTACACCTTC
CASSLSRGNYGYTF
>TRBD1|TRBJ2-1|NA|TRBV27
TGTGCCAGCAGTGACAGGGGCTCGGGTTTCAATGAGCAGTTCTTC
CASSDRGSGFNEQFF
>TRBD2|TRBJ2-3|few|TRBV5-1
TGCGCCAGCAGCAGAAGGACTAGCGGGAGCCCCGGGAGAGATACGCAGTATTTT
CASSRRTSGSPGRDTQYF
>NA|TRBJ2-7|many|TRBV19
TGTGCCAGTAGTATGGAGGGCCGTATCTACGAGCAGTACTTC
CASSMEGRIYEQYF
>NA|TRBJ2-5|many|TRBV7-2
TGTGCCAGCCGGGTGGAAGAGACCCAGTACTTC
CASRVEETQYF
>TRBD2|TRBJ2-3|many|TRBV7-6
TGTGCCAGCAGCCCAGGACTAGCGGTTATAGATACGCAGTATTTT
CASSPGLAVIDTQYF
>NA|TRBJ2-1|NA|TRBV23-1
TGCGCCAGCAGTCAATCGCGTTTGCGAAACAATGAGCAGTTCTTC
CASSQSRLRNNEQFF
>TRBD2|TRBJ2-2|NA|TRBV27
TGTGCCAGCAGTGGTGAATCGCTCGCTAGCGGGAGGGATAACACCGGGGAGCTGTTTTTT
CASSGESLASGRDNTGELFF
>NA|TRBJ1-5|NA|TRBV19
TGTGCCAGTAGTATCGGGAGAAGAATGGGTCAGCCCCAGCATTTT
CASSIGRRMGQPQHF
>NA|TRBJ1-6|few|TRBV19
TGTGCCAGTAGTTCTCGGGGACCCAGCTCCTATAATTCACCCCTCCACTTT
CASSSRGPSSYNSPLHF
>TRBD2|TRBJ2-7|many|TRBV6-5
TGTGCCAGCAGTTATCAGAGCGGGACCTACGAGCAGTACTTC
CASSYQSGTYEQYF
>NA|TRBJ2-5|many|TRBV12-3/TRBV12-4
TGTGCCAGCAGTTTCGGGGTTGGGGAGACCCAGTACTTC
CASSFGVGETQYF
>NA|TRBJ1-5|many|TRBV4-2
TGTGCCAGCAGCCAAGACGCCCAGGGCCAGGGCAATCAGCCCCAGCATTTT
CASSQDAQGQGNQPQHF
>NA|TRBJ2-1|few|TRBV24-1
TGTGCCACCAGTGATTTTGGGGGAAGCTCCTACAATGAGCAGTTCTTC
CATSDFGGSSYNEQFF
>TRBD1|TRBJ2-5|many|TRBV7-2
TGTGCCAGCAGTCAATCGGGGACAGGGACTGTGAAGACCCAGTACTTC
CASSQSGTGTVKTQYF
>TRBD2|TRBJ2-1|NA|TRBV6-2/TRBV6-3
TGTGCCAGCAGTTACCTTAGCGGGAATATTTGGGATGAGCAGTTCTTC
CASSYLSGNIWDEQFF
>NA|TRBJ2-2|many|TRBV7-8
TGTGCCAGCAGCTTGAAACCACAGTCGGTCGGGGAGCTGTTTTTT
CASSLKPQSVGELFF
>NA|TRBJ2-5|few|TRBV7-9
TGTGCCAGCAGCTTAGGGCCTCAAGAGACCCAGTACTTC
CASSLGPQETQYF
>NA|TRBJ2-2|few|TRBV7-2
TGTGCCAGCAGCTTAATAATAGGGGACACCGGGGAGCTGTTTTTT
CASSLIIGDTGELFF
>TRBD2|TRBJ2-7|NA|TRBV12-3/TRBV12-4
TGTGCCAGCAGTACTAGCGGGAGAAGAGACGAGCAGTACTTC
CASSTSGRRDEQYF
>NA|TRBJ2-7|NA|TRBV10-3
TGTGCCATCAGTGACGGAGACTCCTACGAGCAGTACTTC
CAISDGDSYEQYF
>NA|TRBJ2-2|few|TRBV12-3/TRBV12-4
TGTGCCAGCAGTTTTAGGGGGGAAAGCACCGGGGAGCTGTTTTTT
CASSFRGESTGELFF
>NA|TRBJ1-6|NA|TRBV13
TGTGCCAGCAGCAGATATCAGGTGGGAGAAACCCCCCTCCACTTT
CASSRYQVGETPLHF
>NA|TRBJ1-3|NA|TRBV29-1
TGCAGCGTTGGTGGAGGGAATGGAAACACCATATATTTT
CSVGGGNGNTIYF
>TRBD1|TRBJ1-4|many|TRBV7-2
TGTGCCAGCAGCGCTCCGGGACAGGGGGGCGAAAAACTGTTTTTT
CASSAPGQGGEKLFF
>TRBD1|TRBJ1-1|few|TRBV27
TGTGCCAGCAGTACCAGACAGGGGAACACTGAAGCTTTCTTT
CASSTRQGNTEAFF
>NA|TRBJ2-5|many|TRBV7-6
TGTGCCAGCAGCTTAGAGGGCAGCCAAGAGACCCAGTACTTC
CASSLEGSQETQYF
>TRBD1|TRBJ1-5|few|TRBV19
TGTGCCAGTAGTCTGGACAGGGGGCTAAGGAATCAGCCCCAGCATTTT
CASSLDRGLRNQPQHF
>TRBD1|TRBJ1-5|NA|TRBV6-1
TGTGCCAGCAGTGTGGACAGGGCTCAGCCCCAGCATTTT
CASSVDRAQPQHF
>NA|TRBJ2-5|NA|TRBV3-1
TGTGCCAGCAGCCAAGCCCATCTCAAGACAAAAAGGGGGGAAGAGACCCAGTACTTC
CASSQAHLKTKRGEETQYF
>NA|TRBJ1-2|many|TRBV7-2
TGTGCCAGCAGCCCGGACAGACTTAACTATGGCTACACCTTC
CASSPDRLNYGYTF
>NA|TRBJ2-5|NA|TRBV7-3
TGTGCCAGCAGCATTAAACAGGGCTCCCAAGAGACCCAGTACTTC
CASSIKQGSQETQYF
>NA|TRBJ1-3|once|TRBV11-1
TGTGCCAGCAGCGTCGGACGGAGCTCTGGAAACACCATATATTTT
CASSVGRSSGNTIYF
>NA|TRBJ1-1|few|TRBV2
TGTGCCAGCAGGGAGGGGCCCAATATGAACACTGAAGCTTTCTTT
CASREGPNMNTEAFF